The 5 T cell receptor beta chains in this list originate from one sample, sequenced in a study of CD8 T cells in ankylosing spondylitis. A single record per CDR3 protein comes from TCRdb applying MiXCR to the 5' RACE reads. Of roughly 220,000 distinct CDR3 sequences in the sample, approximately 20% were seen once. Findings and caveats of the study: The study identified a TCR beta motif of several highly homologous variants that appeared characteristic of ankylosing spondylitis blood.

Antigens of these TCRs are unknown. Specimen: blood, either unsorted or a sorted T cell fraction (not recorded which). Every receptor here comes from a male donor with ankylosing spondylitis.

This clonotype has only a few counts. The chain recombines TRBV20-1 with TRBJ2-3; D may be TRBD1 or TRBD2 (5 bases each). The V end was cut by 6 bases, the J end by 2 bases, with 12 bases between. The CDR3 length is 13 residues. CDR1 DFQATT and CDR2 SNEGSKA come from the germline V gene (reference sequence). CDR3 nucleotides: TGCAGTGCGCAACCGGGGCTCACAGATACGCAGTATTTT. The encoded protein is CSAQPGLTDTQYF.

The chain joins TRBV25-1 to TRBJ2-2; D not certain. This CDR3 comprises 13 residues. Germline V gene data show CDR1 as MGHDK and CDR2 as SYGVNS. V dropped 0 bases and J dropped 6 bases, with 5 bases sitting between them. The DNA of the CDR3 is TGTGCCAGCAGTGAATATGGGCCCGGGGAGCTGTTTTTT. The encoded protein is CASSEYGPGELFF. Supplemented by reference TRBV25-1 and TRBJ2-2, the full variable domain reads EADIYQTPRYLVIGTGKKITLECSQTMGHDKMYWYQQDPGMELHLIHYSYGVNSTEKGDLSSESTVSRIRTEHFPLTLESARPSHTSQYLCASSEYGPGELFFGEGSRLTVL.

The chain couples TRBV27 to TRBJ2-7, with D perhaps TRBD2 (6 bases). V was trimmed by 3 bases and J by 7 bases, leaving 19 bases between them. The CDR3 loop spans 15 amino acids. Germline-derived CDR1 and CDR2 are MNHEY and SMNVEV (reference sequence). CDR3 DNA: TGTGCCAGCAGTTTTTCCGGCGGCGGGGCCGGGGAGCAGTACTTC. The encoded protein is CASSFSGGGAGEQYF.

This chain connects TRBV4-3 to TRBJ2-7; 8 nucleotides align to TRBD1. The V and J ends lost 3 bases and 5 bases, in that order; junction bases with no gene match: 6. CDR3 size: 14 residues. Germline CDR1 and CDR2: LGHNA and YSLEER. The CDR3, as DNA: TGCGCCAGCAGCCAGGATACAGGGGGGAACGAGCAGTACTTC. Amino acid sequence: CASSQDTGGNEQYF.

The CDR3 DNA follows: TGTGCCAGCAGTTCCTCACCCGGGGAGCTGTTTTTT. It yields the protein CASSSSPGELFF. The chain combines TRBV27 with TRBJ2-2; D is ambiguous. In germline, CDR1 is MNHEY, CDR2 SMNVEV (reference sequence). This CDR3 is built from 12 residues. Trimming removed 4 bases at V and 6 bases at J, with 6 bases between.